The 4 T cell receptor beta chains below come from one sample, sequenced in a study of T cells in Graves' hyperthyroidism and ophthalmopathy (dated by TCRdb to between 2018 and 2021). Library preparation employed multiplex PCR. Sequencing was performed on an Illumina HiSeq 2000. TCR beta CDR3 regions were amplified from RNA transcripts. For the first round of RT-PCR on the TCR CDR3, the HTBI primer set was used together with the Qiagen OneStep RT-PCR kit. Through fastp at Q25 and MiXCR, TCRdb rebuilt clones from the public reads, retaining in-frame beta chains. Rows are unified per CDR3 protein, each entry keeping the most common DNA and genes. In all, the sample holds some 300,000 distinct CDR3 sequences, and about an eighth of those were seen once. The ten largest clones add up to approximately 7.8% of the sample. Sequencing was performed on blood. Receptors originate from a woman in her 30s with Graves' hyperthyroidism that later progressed to Graves' ophthalmopathy.

This clonotype came up a few times. The chain carries TRBV5-4 and TRBJ2-3; perhaps TRBD2 as D (6 bases). The V gene lost 1 base and the J gene lost 2 bases, with 14 bases spanning the gap. The CDR3 is made up of 16 amino acids. Looked up from germline, CDR1 is SGHNT and CDR2 is YYREEE (reference sequence). CDR3 DNA sequence: TGTGCCAGCAGCTTGAGTCCGGTAGCGGCCACAGATACGCAGTATTTT. Encoded protein: CASSLSPVAATDTQYF. The whole variable domain, filled in from reference TRBV5-4 and TRBJ2-3, reads ETGVTQSPTHLIKTRGQQVTLRCSSQSGHNTVSWYQQALGQGPQFIFQYYREEENGRGNFPPRFSGLQFPNYSSELNVNALELDDSALYLCASSLSPVAATDTQYFGPGTRLTVL.

There are many counts of this clonotype. V usage is TRBV20-1 and J usage is TRBJ2-3; tentative D call: TRBD2 (5 bases). Germline assignment: CDR1 DFQATT and CDR2 SNEGSKA (reference sequence). Trimming shortened V by 4 bases and J by 1 base, and 12 bases separated the two germline ends. This CDR3 spans 14 amino acids. CDR3 amino acids: CSAIRREGTDTQYF. The CDR3 DNA sequence: TGCAGTGCTATCCGACGGGAAGGCACAGATACGCAGTATTTT.

This clonotype appeared a few times. CDR3 in amino acids: CSANLLAGGNEQYF. CDR3 nucleotide sequence: TGCAGTGCCAACCTACTAGCGGGAGGAAACGAGCAGTACTTC. The V gene is TRBV20-1, the J gene TRBJ2-7; TRBD2 matches at 12 bases. The J segment lost 5 bases and the V segment lost 6 bases, leaving 8 bases of the junction unmatched. Germline values: CDR1 DFQATT, CDR2 SNEGSKA (reference sequence). This CDR3 has 14 amino acids.

V is TRBV11-3 and J is TRBJ2-3; D ambiguous. Per germline, CDR1 SGHNT and CDR2 YENEEA. V was clipped by 3 bases and J by 2 bases, with 9 bases between them. This CDR3 is built from 14 residues. CDR3 coding DNA: TGTGCCAGCAGCTTGTCAGAAATCACAGATACGCAGTATTTT. Translated: CASSLSEITDTQYF.